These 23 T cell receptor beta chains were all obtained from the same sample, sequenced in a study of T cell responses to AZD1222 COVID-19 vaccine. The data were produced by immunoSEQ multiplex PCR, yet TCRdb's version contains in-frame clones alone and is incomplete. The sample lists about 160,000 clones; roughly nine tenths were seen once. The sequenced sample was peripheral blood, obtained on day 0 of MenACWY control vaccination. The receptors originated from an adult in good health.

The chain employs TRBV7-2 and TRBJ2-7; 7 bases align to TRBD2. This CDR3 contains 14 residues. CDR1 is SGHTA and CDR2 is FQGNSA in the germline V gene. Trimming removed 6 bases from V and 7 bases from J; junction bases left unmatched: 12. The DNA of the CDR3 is TGTGCCAGCAGGAGTGGGGCGGGAGATCAGGAGCAGTACTTC. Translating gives CASRSGAGDQEQYF.

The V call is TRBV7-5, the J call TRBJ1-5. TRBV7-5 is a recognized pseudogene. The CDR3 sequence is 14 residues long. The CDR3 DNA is TGTGCCAGAAGCTTGAAACTTAGCAATCAGCCCCAGCATTTT. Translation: CARSLKLSNQPQHF.

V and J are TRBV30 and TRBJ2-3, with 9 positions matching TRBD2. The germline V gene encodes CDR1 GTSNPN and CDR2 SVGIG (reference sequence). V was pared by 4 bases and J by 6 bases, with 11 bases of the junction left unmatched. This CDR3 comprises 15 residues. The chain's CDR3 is CAWTRLAAVGDTQYF. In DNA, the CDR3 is TGTGCCTGGACTCGACTAGCGGCAGTGGGCGATACGCAGTATTTT.

The CDR3 region is CASTDTQYF. The CDR3 DNA follows: TGTGCCAGCACAGATACGCAGTATTTT. The chain is built from TRBV27 and TRBJ2-3; D is undetermined. Trimming took 7 bases from V and 4 from J, leaving 0 bases between them. CDR1 is MNHEY, CDR2 SMNVEV, per germline (reference sequence). The CDR3 is 9 amino acids.

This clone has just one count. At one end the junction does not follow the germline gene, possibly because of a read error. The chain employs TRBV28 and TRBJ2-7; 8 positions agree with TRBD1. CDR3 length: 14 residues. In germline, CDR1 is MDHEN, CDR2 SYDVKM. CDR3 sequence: CASSLGTGSSEQYF. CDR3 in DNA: TGTGCCAGCAGTTTAGGGACAGGATCCTCCGAGCAGTACTTC.

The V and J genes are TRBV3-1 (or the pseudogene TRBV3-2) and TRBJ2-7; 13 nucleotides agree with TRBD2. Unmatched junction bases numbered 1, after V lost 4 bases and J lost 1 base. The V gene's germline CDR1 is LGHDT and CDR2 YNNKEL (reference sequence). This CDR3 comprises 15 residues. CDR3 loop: CASSRGLAGSYEQYF. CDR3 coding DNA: TGTGCCAGCAGCCGGGGACTAGCGGGGTCCTACGAGCAGTACTTC.

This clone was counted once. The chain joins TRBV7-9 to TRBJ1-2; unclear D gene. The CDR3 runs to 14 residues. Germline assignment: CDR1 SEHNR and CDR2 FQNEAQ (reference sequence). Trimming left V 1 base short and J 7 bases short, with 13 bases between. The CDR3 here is CASSLEERAGGYTF. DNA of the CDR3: TGTGCCAGCAGCTTAGAGGAAAGGGCGGGTGGCTACACCTTC.

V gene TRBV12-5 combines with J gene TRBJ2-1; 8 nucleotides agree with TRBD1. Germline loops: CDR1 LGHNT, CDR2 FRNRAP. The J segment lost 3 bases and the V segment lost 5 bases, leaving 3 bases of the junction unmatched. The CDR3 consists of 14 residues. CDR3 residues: CASGTGQGYNEQFF. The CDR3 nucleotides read TGTGCTAGTGGTACCGGACAGGGCTACAATGAGCAGTTCTTC.

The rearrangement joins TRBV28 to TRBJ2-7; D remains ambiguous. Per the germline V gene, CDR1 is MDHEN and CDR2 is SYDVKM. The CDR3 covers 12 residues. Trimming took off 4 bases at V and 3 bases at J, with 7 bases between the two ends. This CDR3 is CASSSAGYEQYF. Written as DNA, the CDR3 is TGTGCCAGCAGTTCGGCAGGCTACGAGCAGTACTTC.

CDR3 amino acids: CASSLNGGQNTEAFF. For the CDR3, the DNA is TGTGCCAGCAGCTTAAATGGAGGGCAGAACACTGAAGCTTTCTTT. The genes are TRBV7-3 and TRBJ1-1; D uncertain. V gave up 1 base and J gave up 1 base, with 10 bases separating them. The CDR3 runs to 15 residues. CDR1 and CDR2 from the germline V gene are SGHTA and FQGTGA.

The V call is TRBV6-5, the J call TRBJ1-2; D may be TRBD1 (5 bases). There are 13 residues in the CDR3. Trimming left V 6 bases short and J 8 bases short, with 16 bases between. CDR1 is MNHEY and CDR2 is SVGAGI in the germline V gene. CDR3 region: CASSDGQGDGYTF. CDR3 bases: TGTGCCAGCAGCGACGGACAAGGGGACGGCTACACCTTC.

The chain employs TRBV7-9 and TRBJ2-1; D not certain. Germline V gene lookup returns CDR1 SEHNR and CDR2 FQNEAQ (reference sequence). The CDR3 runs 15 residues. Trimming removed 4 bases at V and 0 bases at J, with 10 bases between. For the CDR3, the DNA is TGTGCCAGCAGCTCTAGGTTAAGCTCCTACAATGAGCAGTTCTTC. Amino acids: CASSSRLSSYNEQFF.

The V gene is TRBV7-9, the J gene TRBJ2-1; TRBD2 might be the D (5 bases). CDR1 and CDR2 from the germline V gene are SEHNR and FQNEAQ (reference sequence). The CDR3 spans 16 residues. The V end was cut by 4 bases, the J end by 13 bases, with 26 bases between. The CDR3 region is CASSSPHPGRGSTQFF. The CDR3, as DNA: TGTGCCAGCAGCTCCCCGCACCCTGGACGGGGTAGTACACAGTTCTTC. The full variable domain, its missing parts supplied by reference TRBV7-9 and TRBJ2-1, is DTGVSQNPRHKITKRGQNVTFRCDPISEHNRLYWYRQTLGQGPEFLTYFQNEAQLEKSRLLSDRFSAERPKGSFSTLEIQRTEQGDSAMYLCASSSPHPGRGSTQFFGPGTRLTVL.

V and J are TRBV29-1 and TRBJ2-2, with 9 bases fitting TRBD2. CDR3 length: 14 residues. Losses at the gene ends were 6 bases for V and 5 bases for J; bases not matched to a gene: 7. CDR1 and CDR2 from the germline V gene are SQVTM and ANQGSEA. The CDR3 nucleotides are TGCAGCGTCAACACGGGACTAGCAACCGGGGAGCTGTTTTTT. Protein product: CSVNTGLATGELFF.

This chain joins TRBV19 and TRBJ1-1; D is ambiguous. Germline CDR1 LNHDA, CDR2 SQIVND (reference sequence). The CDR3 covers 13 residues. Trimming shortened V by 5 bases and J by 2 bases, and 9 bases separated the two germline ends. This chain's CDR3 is CASSVGKNTEAFF. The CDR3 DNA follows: TGTGCCAGTAGTGTTGGGAAAAACACTGAAGCTTTCTTT.

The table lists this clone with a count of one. CDR3 loop: CASSLKGYDGYTF. CDR3 DNA: TGTGCCAGCAGTCTTAAAGGATATGATGGCTACACCTTC. The genes are TRBV12-3 or TRBV12-4 and TRBJ1-2, with no clear D. Trimming pared 5 bases from V and 6 bases from J, leaving 13 bases between. CDR3 size: 13 residues.

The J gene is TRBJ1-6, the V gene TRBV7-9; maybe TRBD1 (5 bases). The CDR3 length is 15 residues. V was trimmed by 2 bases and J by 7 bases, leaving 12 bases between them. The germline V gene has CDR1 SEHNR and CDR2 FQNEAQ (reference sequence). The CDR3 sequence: CASSLLGRDNSPLHF. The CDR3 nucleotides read TGTGCCAGCAGCTTACTGGGCAGGGACAATTCACCCCTCCACTTT.

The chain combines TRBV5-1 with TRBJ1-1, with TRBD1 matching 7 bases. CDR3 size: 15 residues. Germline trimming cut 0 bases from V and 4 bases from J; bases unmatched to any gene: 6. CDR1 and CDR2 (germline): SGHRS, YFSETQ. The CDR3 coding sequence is TGCGCCAGCAGCTTGGCCCAGGGGGGCATCACTGAAGCTTTCTTT. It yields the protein CASSLAQGGITEAFF.

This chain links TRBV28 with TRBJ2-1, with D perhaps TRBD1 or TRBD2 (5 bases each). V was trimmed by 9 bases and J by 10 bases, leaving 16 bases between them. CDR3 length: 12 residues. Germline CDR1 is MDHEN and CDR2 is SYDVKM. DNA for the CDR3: TGTGCCAGTGCTCCGCCGGGACGCGAGCAGTTCTTC. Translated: CASAPPGREQFF.

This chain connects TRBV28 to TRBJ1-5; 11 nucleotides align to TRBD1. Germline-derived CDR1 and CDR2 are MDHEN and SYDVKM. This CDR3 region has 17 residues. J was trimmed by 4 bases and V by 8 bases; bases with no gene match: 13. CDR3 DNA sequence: TGTGCCAGCGGCTACTTAGGACAGGGGGCATGGAATCAGCCCCAGCATTTT. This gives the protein CASGYLGQGAWNQPQHF.

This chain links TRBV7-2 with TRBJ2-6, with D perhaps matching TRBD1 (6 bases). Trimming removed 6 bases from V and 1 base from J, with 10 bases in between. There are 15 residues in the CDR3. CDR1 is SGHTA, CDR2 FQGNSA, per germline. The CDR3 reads CASSKDRSGANVLTF. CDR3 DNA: TGTGCCAGCAGTAAGGACAGATCTGGGGCCAACGTCCTGACTTTC. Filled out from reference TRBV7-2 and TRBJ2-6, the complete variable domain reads GAGVSQSPSNKVTEKGKDVELRCDPISGHTALYWYRQSLGQGLEFLIYFQGNSAPDKSGLPSDRFSAERTGGSVSTLTIQRTQQEDSAVYLCASSKDRSGANVLTFGAGSRLTVL.

The CDR3 DNA sequence: TGTGCCAGCAGCGCGCCTAGCGGGCACTCCTACAATGAGCAGTTCTTC. Translated: CASSAPSGHSYNEQFF. The V and J genes are TRBV13 and TRBJ2-1; TRBD2 aligns across 8 bases. The CDR3 has 16 amino acids. V lost 5 bases to trimming and J lost 0 bases; unmatched junction nucleotides: 6. Germline CDR1 and CDR2: PRHDT and FYEKMQ (reference sequence).

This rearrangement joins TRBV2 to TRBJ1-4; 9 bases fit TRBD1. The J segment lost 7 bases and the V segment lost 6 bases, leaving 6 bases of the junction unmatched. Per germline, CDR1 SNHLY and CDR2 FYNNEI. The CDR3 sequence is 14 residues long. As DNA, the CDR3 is TGTGCCAGCAGACACAGGGGGCGGGGTGAAAAACTGTTTTTT. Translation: CASRHRGRGEKLFF.